Presented here are 18 T cell receptor beta chains from one specimen sequenced in a study of immune evolution from preneoplasia to lung adenocarcinoma. Method: immunoSEQ multiplex PCR; TCRdb's copy keeps in-frame clones and lacks some. This table has 15,000 to 20,000 clones, less than 90% appearing once. Sequencing input: FFPE invasive lung adenocarcinoma tissue. The receptor source for this set is a person between 70 and 80 years old with invasive lung adenocarcinoma.

The chain joins TRBV9 to TRBJ2-1; 8 nucleotides line up with TRBD1. The CDR3 spans 16 residues. The V and J ends lost 3 bases and 2 bases, in that order; junction bases with no gene match: 7. CDR1 SGDLS and CDR2 YYNGEE come from the germline V gene. This chain's CDR3 is CASSGRTGSAYNEQFF. DNA of the CDR3: TGTGCCAGCAGCGGAAGGACAGGGTCGGCCTACAATGAGCAGTTCTTC.

The CDR3 coding sequence is TGTGCCAGCAGCAGCGGGAGAGGGGCTTACGAGCAGTACTTC. This sequence encodes CASSSGRGAYEQYF. The chain links TRBV6-1 to TRBJ2-7; 8 bases align to TRBD2. The germline V gene has CDR1 MNHNS and CDR2 SASEGT. The J segment lost 4 bases and the V segment lost 6 bases, leaving 8 bases of the junction unmatched. The CDR3 contains 14 residues.

V and J are TRBV5-6 and TRBJ2-7; a weak D match, TRBD1 (6 bases). Germline CDR1 is SGHDT and CDR2 is YYEEEE. The V gene lost 0 bases and the J gene lost 2 bases, with 6 bases spanning the gap. This CDR3 comprises 13 residues. The CDR3 nucleotides read TGTGCCAGCAGCTTGGGGGGGCCCTACGAGCAGTACTTC. Protein: CASSLGGPYEQYF.

The chain carries TRBV5-1 and TRBJ1-1; D gene unclear. The CDR3 length is 13 residues. The ends were cut back, 2 bases at V and 3 bases at J, with 8 bases in the middle. Germline V lookup: CDR1 SGHRS, CDR2 YFSETQ. This CDR3 reads CASSFEGDTEAFF. As DNA, the CDR3 is TGCGCCAGCAGCTTCGAGGGAGACACTGAAGCTTTCTTT. The full variable domain, completed using reference TRBV5-1 and TRBJ1-1, is KAGVTQTPRYLIKTRGQQVTLSCSPISGHRSVSWYQQTPGQGLQFLFEYFSETQRNKGNFPGRFSGRQFSNSRSEMNVSTLELGDSALYLCASSFEGDTEAFFGQGTRLTVV.

This rearrangement joins TRBV4-1 to TRBJ1-5; the D is unclear. The CDR3 totals 16 residues. With 0 bases removed from V and 6 bases from J, the gap between germline ends came to 15 bases. In germline, CDR1 is MGHRA, CDR2 YSYEKL. In DNA form, the CDR3 reads TGCGCCAGCAGCCAAGAGGAGGCAGCATTCTCTCAGCCCCAGCATTTT. Residues: CASSQEEAAFSQPQHF.

The V and J genes are TRBV7-2 and TRBJ2-5; D may be TRBD1 (6 bases). V was pared by 1 base and J by 3 bases, with 12 bases between. The germline V gene encodes CDR1 SGHTA and CDR2 FQGNSA. The CDR3 runs to 15 residues. CDR3 amino acids: CASSLVSGAEETQYF. The CDR3, as DNA: TGTGCCAGCAGCTTAGTGTCAGGGGCGGAAGAGACCCAGTACTTC.

The chain recombines TRBV25-1 with TRBJ2-7; 7 nucleotides align to TRBD1. The CDR3 runs to 16 residues. Germline CDR1 MGHDK, CDR2 SYGVNS. V was pared by 8 bases and J by 4 bases, with 17 bases of the junction left unmatched. The chain's CDR3 is CASSPARDSLSYEQYF. CDR3 coding DNA: TGTGCCAGCTCACCCGCCCGGGACAGTTTATCGTACGAGCAGTACTTC.

The CDR3 loop is CASSGIRTENYGYTF. For the CDR3, the DNA is TGTGCCAGCAGTGGTATAAGGACAGAGAACTATGGCTACACCTTC. The gene calls are TRBV2 and TRBJ1-2; TRBD1 is a possible D gene (6 bases). Trimming left V 4 bases short and J 2 bases short, with 14 bases between. Germline-derived CDR1 and CDR2 are SNHLY and FYNNEI. The CDR3 consists of 15 residues. Full variable domain (rest looked up from reference TRBV2 and TRBJ1-2): EPEVTQTPSHQVTQMGQEVILRCVPISNHLYFYWYRQILGQKVEFLVSFYNNEISEKSEIFDDQFSVERPDGSNFTLKIRSTKLEDSAMYFCASSGIRTENYGYTFGSGTRLTVV.

This chain connects TRBV9 to TRBJ1-2, with a weak D call TRBD1 (6 bases). The germline V and J ends were trimmed by 4 bases and 3 bases, with 19 bases remaining between them. Per germline, CDR1 SGDLS and CDR2 YYNGEE. This CDR3 region has 16 residues. CDR3 residues: CASSLGGGRGHYGYTF. DNA of the CDR3: TGTGCCAGCAGCCTCGGCGGGGGCCGAGGCCACTATGGCTACACCTTC.

In regard to this clone: Different DNA sequences within this sample yield the same CDR3. J is TRBJ2-7 and V is TRBV7-9; the D gene could be TRBD1 or TRBD2 (5 bases each). The V gene lost 9 bases and the J gene lost 0 bases, with 9 bases spanning the gap. Germline values: CDR1 SEHNR, CDR2 FQNEAQ (reference sequence). This CDR3 region has 12 residues. The DNA for the CDR3 is TGTGCCAGTGGGGACGGCTCCTACGAGCAGTACTTC. It encodes CASGDGSYEQYF.

The V and J genes are TRBV18 and TRBJ1-3; D remains ambiguous. V dropped 5 bases and J dropped 0 bases, with 11 bases sitting between them. The germline V gene encodes CDR1 KGHSH and CDR2 LQKENI. The CDR3 runs to 15 residues. The CDR3: CASSADAISGNTIYF. As DNA, the CDR3 is TGTGCCAGCTCAGCGGACGCTATCTCTGGAAACACCATATATTTT.

The chain carries TRBV12-5 and TRBJ2-7; D gene ambiguous. The V end lost 8 bases, the J end lost 3 bases, and 11 bases lay between the germline ends. CDR3 length: 12 residues. CDR1 is LGHNT, CDR2 FRNRAP, per germline. In DNA, the CDR3 is TGTGCTAGTACCCGTTCGGGCTACGAGCAGTACTTC. Its translation: CASTRSGYEQYF.

V is TRBV28 and J is TRBJ1-4; TRBD1 matches at 7 bases. The germline CDR1 and CDR2 sequences are MDHEN and SYDVKM. J lost 5 bases, V lost 6 bases, and 6 bases had no gene match. The length of the CDR3 is 14 residues. CDR3 amino acids: CASSEGDRNEKLFF. In DNA form, the CDR3 reads TGTGCCAGCAGCGAGGGGGACAGAAATGAAAAACTGTTTTTT.

V usage is TRBV9 and J usage is TRBJ1-3, with a tentative D call TRBD1 (5 bases). This CDR3 has 18 residues. Trimming stripped 2 bases from V and 3 bases from J, with 21 bases between. The germline CDR1 and CDR2 sequences are SGDLS and YYNGEE. CDR3 sequence (DNA): TGTGCCAGCAGCGTGGGGTCTGTTGTAAGGGGCGATGGAAACACCATATATTTT. Encoded protein: CASSVGSVVRGDGNTIYF.

This chain connects TRBV2 to TRBJ2-5, with D tentatively TRBD2 (6 bases). V lost 1 base, J lost 2 bases, and 11 bases lay in between. The CDR3 runs 15 residues. Per the germline V gene, CDR1 is SNHLY and CDR2 is FYNNEI. Here the CDR3 reads CASSEDGSGQETQYF. The CDR3 coding sequence is TGTGCCAGCAGTGAAGACGGGAGTGGTCAAGAGACCCAGTACTTC.

The chain employs TRBV7-9 and TRBJ2-7; 7 positions agree with TRBD1. CDR1 SEHNR and CDR2 FQNEAQ come from the germline V gene (reference sequence). The CDR3 runs to 15 residues. V gave up 0 bases and J gave up 4 bases; unmatched junction bases: 6. CDR3 in amino acids: CASSLATGAMYEQYF. CDR3 in DNA: TGTGCCAGCAGCTTAGCCACAGGGGCTATGTACGAGCAGTACTTC.

The chain recombines TRBV7-6 with TRBJ2-1; perhaps TRBD2 as D (5 bases). From germline, CDR1 is SGHVS and CDR2 FNYEAQ. CDR3 size: 14 residues. The ends were cut back, 5 bases at V and 5 bases at J, with 13 bases in the middle. CDR3 bases: TGTGCCAGCAGCCACGACTACGGGGACAATGAGCAGTTCTTC. This sequence encodes CASSHDYGDNEQFF. Using reference TRBV7-6 and TRBJ2-1 for the parts outside the CDR3, the full variable domain is GAGVSQSPRYKVTKRGQDVALRCDPISGHVSLYWYRQALGQGPEFLTYFNYEAQQDKSGLPNDRFSAERPEGSISTLTIQRTEQRDSAMYRCASSHDYGDNEQFFGPGTRLTVL.

The rearrangement links TRBV18 to TRBJ1-4, with D perhaps matching TRBD1 (6 bases). Germline assignment: CDR1 KGHSH and CDR2 LQKENI. With 2 bases removed from V and 7 bases from J, the gap between germline ends came to 11 bases. CDR3 length equals 14 residues. This CDR3 reads CASSPGGAGEKLFF. The CDR3 DNA sequence: TGTGCCAGCTCACCAGGGGGCGCCGGTGAAAAACTGTTTTTT.